This entry lists 22 T cell receptor beta chains sequenced from one sample in a study of cytomegalovirus exposure and HLA in healthy donors. The PCR was carried out with 60 Vbeta primers and 13 Jbeta primers. Clones were read by immunoSEQ multiplex PCR, and TCRdb kept only the in-frame ones, dropping some. In the table there are under 100,000 clones, around 74% of which are singletons. Sequencing input: PBMCs. These receptors were obtained from a boy aged 5-17 years in good health and CMV-seronegative.

The chain employs TRBV6-5 and TRBJ2-7, with TRBD2 as a possible D gene (5 bases). CDR1 and CDR2 from the germline V gene are MNHEY and SVGAGI. CDR3 length: 14 amino acids. V lost 0 bases and J lost 0, with 6 bases in between. The CDR3 here is CASSYSAGSYEQYF. The CDR3 DNA reads TGTGCCAGCAGTTACTCGGCGGGCTCCTACGAGCAGTACTTC.

In this sample, this clone turned up once. The V and J genes are TRBV4-3 and TRBJ1-6; 10 nucleotides align to TRBD1. V gave up 6 bases and J gave up 8 bases; unmatched junction bases: 4. The CDR3 is 14 amino acids. CDR1 LGHNA and CDR2 YSLEER come from the germline V gene. CDR3 protein: CASRTGTGDSPLHF. The CDR3 DNA reads TGCGCCAGCAGGACCGGGACAGGGGATTCACCCCTCCACTTT.

A few counts support this clone. The chain employs TRBV7-2 and TRBJ1-2; no clear D. Germline CDR1 and CDR2: SGHTA and FQGNSA. V was cut by 1 base and J by 8 bases, with 11 bases left in between. This CDR3 contains 13 residues. CDR3 sequence (DNA): TGTGCCAGCAGCTTAGAGGTTTTGAGGGGCTACACCTTC. Encoded protein: CASSLEVLRGYTF.

The sample holds a few counts of this clone. Other DNA sequences in this specimen translate into the identical CDR3. The genes are TRBV29-1 and TRBJ2-7, with D possibly TRBD2 on 7 matching bases. Germline-derived CDR1 and CDR2 are SQVTM and ANQGSEA. Trimming took 6 bases from V and 1 from J, leaving 13 bases between them. This CDR3 contains 13 residues. The CDR3 DNA sequence: TGCAGCGTGAGGGGGGGGAGTTCCTACGAGCAGTACTTC. Its protein is CSVRGGSSYEQYF.

The rearrangement uses TRBV9 and TRBJ1-6; 7 bases are shared with TRBD1. The germline V gene has CDR1 SGDLS and CDR2 YYNGEE. Germline trimming cut 7 bases from V and 8 bases from J; bases unmatched to any gene: 9. The CDR3 contains 14 residues. The CDR3 nucleotides are TGTGCCAGCGGAACAGGGGTAAGGGATTCACCCCTCCACTTT. Its translation is CASGTGVRDSPLHF.

CDR3 loop: CAPQLWLLAGDYEQYF. CDR3 DNA: TGTGCCCCACAACTATGGTTACTAGCGGGGGACTACGAGCAGTACTTC. The chain has TRBV10-3 and TRBJ2-7; 11 positions match TRBD2. Germline values: CDR1 ENHRY, CDR2 SYGVKD. Trimming at V came to 11 bases and at J to 3 bases, leaving 15 bases not matched to a gene. The CDR3 covers 16 residues.

The J gene is TRBJ2-3, the V gene TRBV4-3, with 9 bases aligning to TRBD2. In germline, CDR1 is LGHNA, CDR2 YSLEER. This CDR3 has 16 residues. The trim removed 0 bases at V and 6 bases at J, leaving 7 bases unmatched. In DNA form, the CDR3 reads TGCGCCAGCAGCCAAGATAATCGCGGGGGGGCCGATACGCAGTATTTT. Translation: CASSQDNRGGADTQYF.

The V call is TRBV5-1, the J call TRBJ2-2; D call uncertain. The length of the CDR3 is 16 residues. Trimming removed 2 bases from V and 1 base from J, with 12 bases in between. Germline CDR1 is SGHRS and CDR2 is YFSETQ. The CDR3 DNA is TGCGCCAGCAGCTTTCCGCCCGCCGGGAACACCGGGGAGCTGTTTTTT. It specifies CASSFPPAGNTGELFF.

The chain carries TRBV6-1 and TRBJ2-1; maybe TRBD2 (5 bases). CDR3 size: 15 residues. Trimming pared 6 bases from V and 3 bases from J, leaving 15 bases between. CDR1 MNHNS and CDR2 SASEGT come from the germline V gene. DNA for the CDR3: TGTGCCAGCAGAAAAACTAGGACTGGCTACAATGAGCAGTTCTTC. This encodes CASRKTRTGYNEQFF.

This clone was seen a few times. This CDR3 is CASSVEGSSEQYF. Written as DNA, the CDR3 is TGTGCCAGCAGCGTGGAGGGATCGAGCGAGCAGTACTTC. The rearrangement joins TRBV9 to TRBJ2-7; D possibly corresponds to TRBD2 (6 bases). V was cut by 2 bases and J by 6 bases, with 12 bases left in between. The germline V gene encodes CDR1 SGDLS and CDR2 YYNGEE. The CDR3 runs 13 residues.

This clone was detected a few times. The J gene is TRBJ1-2, the V gene TRBV5-4; 11 bases agree with TRBD1. Germline V lookup: CDR1 SGHNT, CDR2 YYREEE (reference sequence). The CDR3 totals 14 residues. Trimming removed 3 bases from V and 6 bases from J; junction bases left unmatched: 4. The CDR3 DNA reads as TGTGCCAGCAGCTGGGGGACAGGGGGTAATGGCTACACCTTC. Residues: CASSWGTGGNGYTF.

This clone was counted a single time. The chain uses TRBV6-5 and TRBJ2-1, with TRBD1 matching 8 bases. The junction had 9 bases not matched to a gene; V was cut back by 5 bases and J by 6 bases. The CDR3 consists of 15 residues. The germline CDR1 and CDR2 sequences are MNHEY and SVGAGI. The CDR3: CASSPRGTGGNEQFF. The CDR3 nucleotides are TGTGCCAGCAGTCCTAGGGGAACAGGGGGCAATGAGCAGTTCTTC.

This clone was seen a single time. The CDR3 sequence: CASSLESPGSYGYTF. In DNA, the CDR3 is TGCGCCAGCAGCTTGGAGTCTCCAGGCAGCTATGGCTACACCTTC. V gene TRBV5-1 combines with J gene TRBJ1-2; no clear D. V lost 0 bases to trimming and J lost 4 bases, with 13 bases between them. The CDR3 has 15 residues. The V gene's germline CDR1 is SGHRS and CDR2 YFSETQ.

V usage is TRBV30 and J usage is TRBJ1-2; unclear D gene. The CDR3 spans 14 residues. The V and J ends lost 5 bases and 0 bases respectively, with 13 bases between them. Per the germline V gene, CDR1 is GTSNPN and CDR2 is SVGIG (reference sequence). This CDR3 reads CAWSLRRTNYGYTF. The CDR3 nucleotides read TGTGCCTGGTCACTACGACGGACTAACTATGGCTACACCTTC.

The V gene is TRBV6-1, the J gene TRBJ2-5, with a possible D match to TRBD2 (5 bases). CDR3 size: 13 residues. Trimming removed 6 bases at V and 8 bases at J, with 16 bases between. Looked up from germline, CDR1 is MNHNS and CDR2 is SASEGT. The CDR3 bases are TGTGCCAGCAGATTAGTAGGAGGAACAACCCAGTACTTC. Translating it yields CASRLVGGTTQYF.

J is TRBJ2-3 and V is TRBV6-5; 7 nucleotides agree with TRBD1. The CDR3 spans 14 residues. V was pared by 6 bases and J by 4 bases, with 7 bases of the junction left unmatched. Germline V lookup: CDR1 MNHEY, CDR2 SVGAGI. The CDR3 bases are TGTGCCAGCAGCGTAGACAGGGACCCAGATACGCAGTATTTT. Amino acid sequence: CASSVDRDPDTQYF.

The gene calls are TRBV19 and TRBJ2-3; TRBD2 aligns across 9 bases. The CDR3 spans 15 residues. Germline assignment: CDR1 LNHDA and CDR2 SQIVND (reference sequence). The V gene end was trimmed by 4 bases and the J gene end by 2 bases; junction bases not matched to a gene: 4. CDR3 sequence reads: CASSKWTSATDTQYF. DNA of the CDR3: TGTGCCAGTAGTAAATGGACTAGCGCCACAGATACGCAGTATTTT.

The chain employs TRBV19 and TRBJ1-5; TRBD1 is a possible D gene (6 bases). Trimming took 5 bases from V and 11 from J, leaving 16 bases between them. Per the germline V gene, CDR1 is LNHDA and CDR2 is SQIVND (reference sequence). This CDR3 is built from 13 residues. In nucleotides, the CDR3 is TGTGCCAGTAGTTGGACTGGGGGCGATTCCCAGCATTTT. Translated: CASSWTGGDSQHF.

This clone was recorded a few times. The genes are TRBV6-5 and TRBJ1-1, with D perhaps TRBD1 (5 bases). CDR3 length: 16 amino acids. Germline V gene data show CDR1 as MNHEY and CDR2 as SVGAGI. The ends were cut back, 2 bases at V and 6 bases at J, with 19 bases in the middle. In DNA, the CDR3 is TGTGCCAGCAGTTACCGAGGGATCCGGGGAGGGGCTGAAGCTTTCTTT. This sequence encodes CASSYRGIRGGAEAFF.

This chain connects TRBV5-1 to TRBJ2-7, with D unresolved. The CDR3 contains 14 residues. The germline gives CDR1 SGHRS, CDR2 YFSETQ. V was trimmed by 0 bases and J by 5 bases, leaving 12 bases between them. CDR3 nucleotides: TGCGCCAGCAGCTTGGCCTGGCATGTCGACGAGCAGTACTTC. Encoded protein: CASSLAWHVDEQYF.

This clone is a singleton in its sample. The chain employs TRBV5-4 and TRBJ2-7, with TRBD2 matching over 12 bases. The trim removed 2 bases at V and 7 bases at J, leaving 7 bases unmatched. This CDR3 comprises 15 residues. Germline assignment: CDR1 SGHNT and CDR2 YYREEE (reference sequence). The CDR3 loop reads CASSFLAGGLEEQYF. The CDR3 region has the DNA TGTGCCAGCAGCTTCCTAGCGGGGGGGCTTGAAGAGCAGTACTTC.

This sequence joins TRBV28 and TRBJ2-3, with D possibly being TRBD2 (6 bases). Germline V gives CDR1 MDHEN, CDR2 SYDVKM. This CDR3 has 13 amino acids. V was trimmed by 3 bases and J by 8 bases, leaving 12 bases between them. Written as DNA, the CDR3 is TGTGCCAGCAGTTTGGGACTCACACTTACGCAGTATTTT. It is translated as CASSLGLTLTQYF.